Each of the 27 T cell receptor beta chains below was sequenced from the same sample in a study of T cells in localized non-small cell lung cancer. Clones were read by immunoSEQ multiplex PCR, and TCRdb kept only the in-frame ones, dropping some. Here the sample spans 45,000 to 60,000 clones, roughly 75% being singletons. The specimen comprised PBMCs, sampled before any cancer treatment. The receptor source for this set is a woman aged 40 to 75 with stage II lung adenocarcinoma.

V usage is TRBV18 and J usage is TRBJ2-7; 9 bases line up with TRBD1. The length of the CDR3 is 14 residues. Germline CDR1 KGHSH, CDR2 LQKENI. Germline trimming cut 8 bases from V and 4 bases from J; bases unmatched to any gene: 9. CDR3 bases: TGTGCCAGCAGTACAGGGACAGGGCAATACGAGCAGTACTTC. Its translation: CASSTGTGQYEQYF.

This chain links TRBV28 with TRBJ1-5, with D possibly matching TRBD1 (5 bases). This CDR3 contains 12 residues. Germline-derived CDR1 and CDR2 are MDHEN and SYDVKM. V dropped 5 bases and J dropped 11 bases, with 13 bases sitting between them. CDR3 amino acids: CASSLRDHAQHF. CDR3 sequence (DNA): TGTGCCAGCAGTCTCCGGGACCACGCCCAGCATTTT.

This clone was seen ten or more times. This chain joins TRBV7-8 and TRBJ1-1; D unresolved. Germline CDR1 reads SGHVS; CDR2 reads FQNEAQ. Trimming left V 6 bases short and J 1 base short, with 9 bases between. This CDR3 is built from 13 residues. CDR3 sequence reads: CASSWSSNTEAFF. In nucleotides, the CDR3 is TGTGCCAGCAGTTGGAGTTCGAACACTGAAGCTTTCTTT. Based on the CDR3 plus reference TRBV7-8 and TRBJ1-1, the full variable domain is GAGVSQSPRYKVAKRGQDVALRCDPISGHVSLFWYQQALGQGPEFLTYFQNEAQLDKSGLPSDRFFAERPEGSVSTLKIQRTQQEDSAVYLCASSWSSNTEAFFGQGTRLTVV.

The chain uses TRBV18 and TRBJ1-3; D not resolved. Trimming took 3 bases from V and 0 from J, leaving 12 bases between them. In germline, CDR1 is KGHSH, CDR2 LQKENI. The CDR3 runs 16 residues. CDR3 amino acids: CASSPNPGVSGNTIYF. The CDR3 region has the DNA TGTGCCAGCTCACCCAATCCAGGAGTCTCTGGAAACACCATATATTTT.

This clone was seen only a few times. This sequence joins TRBV7-6 and TRBJ1-1; D is uncertain. The CDR3 consists of 13 residues. Per germline, CDR1 SGHVS and CDR2 FNYEAQ. The V end was cut by 4 bases, the J end by 3 bases, with 9 bases between. CDR3 region: CASSSQDYTEAFF. In nucleotides, the CDR3 is TGTGCCAGCAGCTCCCAGGACTACACTGAAGCTTTCTTT.

The chain has TRBV5-1 and TRBJ1-2; tentative D call: TRBD1 (5 bases). Germline CDR1 is SGHRS and CDR2 is YFSETQ. The CDR3 totals 16 residues. V dropped 0 bases and J dropped 4 bases, with 16 bases sitting between them. This CDR3 is CASSLAGQGGGYGYTF. CDR3 bases: TGCGCCAGCAGCTTGGCCGGGCAGGGAGGTGGCTATGGCTACACCTTC.

V and J are TRBV4-1 and TRBJ2-7; TRBD1 matches at 8 bases. V gave up 2 bases and J gave up 2 bases; unmatched junction bases: 8. Germline-derived CDR1 and CDR2 are MGHRA and YSYEKL. This CDR3 contains 16 residues. CDR3 protein: CASSQTGDRQPYEQYF. CDR3 nucleotide sequence: TGCGCCAGCAGCCAAACCGGGGACAGGCAACCCTACGAGCAGTACTTC.

V and J are TRBV4-1 and TRBJ2-7; perhaps TRBD1 as D (5 bases). Trimming removed 0 bases from V and 3 bases from J, with 9 bases in between. The CDR3 sequence is 14 residues long. CDR1 is MGHRA and CDR2 is YSYEKL in the germline V gene. Here the CDR3 DNA reads TGCGCCAGCAGCCAAGATGCAGGGTTCTACGAGCAGTACTTC. Translated: CASSQDAGFYEQYF.

The chain is built from TRBV6-5 and TRBJ2-7; D is ambiguous. Per germline, CDR1 MNHEY and CDR2 SVGAGI. Trimming removed 5 bases at V and 3 bases at J, with 11 bases between. The CDR3 length is 13 residues. In DNA, the CDR3 is TGTGCCAGCAGTCCCTATGATAACTACGAGCAGTACTTC. This codes for CASSPYDNYEQYF.

The V gene is TRBV18, the J gene TRBJ2-5; tentatively, D is TRBD1 or TRBD2 (6 bases each). Trimming left V 2 bases short and J 4 bases short, with 14 bases between. The CDR3 consists of 15 residues. Per germline, CDR1 KGHSH and CDR2 LQKENI. In DNA form, the CDR3 reads TGTGCCAGCTCACCAACCAGGGGAGGTGGAGAGACCCAGTACTTC. Its translation: CASSPTRGGGETQYF.

This sequence joins TRBV6-1 and TRBJ1-6, with 12 bases aligning to TRBD1. CDR1 and CDR2 (germline): MNHNS, SASEGT. The junction had 13 bases not matched to a gene; V was cut back by 4 bases and J by 9 bases. The CDR3 contains 18 residues. The CDR3 is CASSARDRGLSDSSPLHF. The CDR3 bases are TGTGCCAGCAGTGCCCGGGACAGGGGGCTCTCGGATAGTTCACCCCTCCACTTT.

CDR3 bases: TGTGCCATCAGTGATTCCAAGGGGGTCACTAATGAAAAACTGTTTTTT. Encoded protein: CAISDSKGVTNEKLFF. The chain links TRBV10-3 to TRBJ1-4; the D gene is possibly TRBD1 (6 bases). Per germline, CDR1 ENHRY and CDR2 SYGVKD. The ends were cut back, 3 bases at V and 2 bases at J, with 13 bases in the middle. The CDR3 contains 16 residues.

This clone was found once. This chain connects TRBV5-1 to TRBJ2-4; TRBD2 matches at 7 bases. V dropped 0 bases and J dropped 8; count of bases not matched to a gene: 11. This CDR3 comprises 16 residues. The germline V gene encodes CDR1 SGHRS and CDR2 YFSETQ. CDR3 protein: CASSLDLLGAGDIQYF. The CDR3 DNA reads TGCGCCAGCAGCTTGGACTTATTAGGGGCGGGGGACATTCAGTACTTC.

The rearrangement uses TRBV11-2 and TRBJ1-4; 7 nucleotides align to TRBD1. V was pared by 3 bases and J by 8 bases, with 9 bases of the junction left unmatched. The CDR3 is 15 residues long. Germline V gives CDR1 SGHAT, CDR2 FQNNGV. CDR3 coding DNA: TGTGCCAGCAGCTTCACGCAGGGGGTCGGAGAAAAACTGTTTTTT. It encodes CASSFTQGVGEKLFF.

The chain links TRBV29-1 to TRBJ2-7, with TRBD1 matching over 10 bases. Germline assignment: CDR1 SQVTM and CDR2 ANQGSEA. The V gene end was trimmed by 2 bases and the J gene end by 7 bases; junction bases not matched to a gene: 23. CDR3 length: 19 residues. This CDR3 is CSVETPGYVSGTGAGEQYF. The CDR3 DNA sequence: TGCAGCGTTGAAACCCCTGGGTATGTTTCCGGGACAGGGGCAGGTGAGCAGTACTTC.

This clone was detected only a few times. The rearrangement uses TRBV7-3 and TRBJ2-3; D might be TRBD1 or TRBD2, each matching 5 bases. Between the trimmed V and J ends, which lost 5 bases and 8 bases, there was a span of 14 bases. Germline V lookup: CDR1 SGHTA, CDR2 FQGTGA. This CDR3 contains 13 residues. CDR3 coding DNA: TGTGCCAGCAGCACCCCCGGGACGATTACGCAGTATTTT. Protein: CASSTPGTITQYF.

The chain joins TRBV1 to TRBJ2-7; no check of the table's D call, TRBD1, against the DNA was made. TRBV1 is deemed a pseudogene. The CDR3 runs to 13 residues. Written as DNA, the CDR3 is TGCACCAGCAGCCGGGACAGAGAATACGAGCAGTACTTC. Translated, it gives CTSSRDREYEQYF.

This rearrangement joins TRBV28 to TRBJ1-2; 9 bases align to TRBD1. From germline, CDR1 is MDHEN and CDR2 SYDVKM. The CDR3 contains 13 residues. J was trimmed by 6 bases and V by 4 bases; bases with no gene match: 3. CDR3 sequence: CASSSGTGNGYTF. The CDR3 DNA reads as TGTGCCAGCAGTTCCGGGACAGGGAATGGCTACACCTTC.

The J gene is TRBJ2-5, the V gene TRBV11-2; TRBD1 is a possible D gene (5 bases). Looked up from germline, CDR1 is SGHAT and CDR2 is FQNNGV. The germline V and J ends were trimmed by 3 bases and 2 bases, with 7 bases remaining between them. CDR3 length: 13 amino acids. This chain's CDR3 is CASSLGLQETQYF. The CDR3 nucleotides are TGTGCCAGCAGCTTGGGGCTACAAGAGACCCAGTACTTC.

Only a few counts were recorded for this clone. The chain employs TRBV30 and TRBJ1-1, with D maybe TRBD1 (5 bases). The CDR3 extends over 13 amino acids. V was pared by 2 bases and J by 8 bases, with 15 bases between. CDR1 and CDR2 (germline): GTSNPN, SVGIG (reference sequence). In nucleotides, the CDR3 is TGTGCCTGGAGTCCCGGGGACGGACCAGAAGCTTTCTTT. Protein product: CAWSPGDGPEAFF.

The CDR3 protein is CASRIAGGPDTQYF. The CDR3 nucleotides are TGTGCCAGCAGGATAGCGGGGGGCCCAGATACGCAGTATTTT. This chain links TRBV27 with TRBJ2-3, with 10 bases aligning to TRBD2. The germline CDR1 and CDR2 sequences are MNHEY and SMNVEV (reference sequence). This CDR3 is 14 amino acids long. V trimming: 6 bases; J trimming: 4 bases; junction bases outside the gene matches: 4.

V gene TRBV5-1 combines with J gene TRBJ1-1; D may be TRBD1 (5 bases). The CDR3 is made up of 15 amino acids. The V end lost 6 bases, the J end lost 0 bases, and 15 bases lay between the germline ends. The germline V gene encodes CDR1 SGHRS and CDR2 YFSETQ. CDR3 in DNA: TGCGCCAGCAAAAGTCAGACGGACATGAACACTGAAGCTTTCTTT. This encodes CASKSQTDMNTEAFF.

V is TRBV5-1 and J is TRBJ1-4; perhaps TRBD1 as D (5 bases). CDR3 length equals 19 residues. Germline lookup yields CDR1 SGHRS and CDR2 YFSETQ. V was trimmed by 4 bases and J by 0 bases, leaving 22 bases between them. The CDR3 sequence: CASSRGHSARAATNEKLFF. CDR3 nucleotides: TGCGCCAGCAGCCGCGGACATTCCGCACGGGCAGCAACTAATGAAAAACTGTTTTTT. The entire variable domain, with the rest obtained from reference TRBV5-1 and TRBJ1-4, is as follows: KAGVTQTPRYLIKTRGQQVTLSCSPISGHRSVSWYQQTPGQGLQFLFEYFSETQRNKGNFPGRFSGRQFSNSRSEMNVSTLELGDSALYLCASSRGHSARAATNEKLFFGSGTQLSVL.

With respect to this clone: The junction departs from germline at one end; a sequencing error may be responsible. V gene TRBV29-1 combines with J gene TRBJ2-7, with D uncertain. Germline values: CDR1 SQVTM, CDR2 ANQGSEA. The CDR3 has 14 amino acids. The CDR3 DNA reads TGCAGCGTTGCGGAGACCCCCCGGATCTACAAGCAGTACTTC. It is translated as CSVAETPRIYKQYF.

The chain employs TRBV6-6 and TRBJ1-1; D remains ambiguous. Germline V gene lookup returns CDR1 MNHNY and CDR2 SVGAGI (reference sequence). V gave up 0 bases and J gave up 3 bases, with 11 bases separating them. The CDR3 has 15 residues. The CDR3, as DNA: TGTGCCAGCAGTTACTCAGATGCGGGCGACACTGAAGCTTTCTTT. Amino acids: CASSYSDAGDTEAFF.

The gene calls are TRBV6-6 and TRBJ2-5; unclear D gene. V lost 3 bases and J lost 0, with 11 bases in between. This CDR3 has 15 residues. The germline gives CDR1 MNHNY, CDR2 SVGAGI (reference sequence). CDR3 loop: CASSYGRRDQETQYF. The CDR3 region has the DNA TGTGCCAGCAGTTATGGTAGGCGTGACCAAGAGACCCAGTACTTC.

This clone was recorded once. The rearrangement joins TRBV11-2 to TRBJ2-1; no firm D call. Trimming cost V 6 bases and J 0 bases, with 9 bases left between them. The CDR3 is 14 amino acids. Germline assignment: CDR1 SGHAT and CDR2 FQNNGV. The CDR3 DNA follows: TGTGCCAGCAGACCTAGGGACTCCTACAATGAGCAGTTCTTC. Translation: CASRPRDSYNEQFF.